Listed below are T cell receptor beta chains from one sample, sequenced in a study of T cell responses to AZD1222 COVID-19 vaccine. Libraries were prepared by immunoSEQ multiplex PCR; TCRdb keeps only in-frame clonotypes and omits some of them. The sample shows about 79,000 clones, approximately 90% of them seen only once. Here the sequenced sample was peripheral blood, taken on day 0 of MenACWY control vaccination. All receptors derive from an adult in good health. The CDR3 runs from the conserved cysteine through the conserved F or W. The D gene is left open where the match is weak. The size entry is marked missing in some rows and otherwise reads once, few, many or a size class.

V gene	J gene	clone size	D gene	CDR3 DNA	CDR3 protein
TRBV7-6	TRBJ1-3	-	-	TGTGCCAGCAGCTTAGAAAACACCATATATTTT	CASSLENTIYF
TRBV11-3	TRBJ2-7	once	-	TGTGCCAGCAGCTCACAAACAGATTACGAGCAGTACTTC	CASSSQTDYEQYF
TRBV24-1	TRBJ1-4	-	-	TGTGCCACCAGCAATCCGGGGAATGAAAAACTGTTTTTT	CATSNPGNEKLFF
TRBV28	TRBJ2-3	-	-	TGTGCCAGCAGCTCCCCCGGGGCGGGCACAGATACGCAGTATTTT	CASSSPGAGTDTQYF
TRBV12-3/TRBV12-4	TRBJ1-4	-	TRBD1	TGTGCCAGACGGACAGGGGGGAATGAAAAACTGTTTTTT	CARRTGGNEKLFF
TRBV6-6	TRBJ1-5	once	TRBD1	TGTGCCAGCAGCACACAGGGGCCTAGTAGCAATCAGCCCCAGCATTTT	CASSTQGPSSNQPQHF
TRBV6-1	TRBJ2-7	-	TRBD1	TGTGCCAGCAGTGAACGTGGGACAGAAGCCTACGAGCAGTACTTC	CASSERGTEAYEQYF
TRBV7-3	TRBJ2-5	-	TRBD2	TGTGCCAGCAGCCCACTAGCGGGGGGGCAAGAGACCCAGTACTTC	CASSPLAGGQETQYF
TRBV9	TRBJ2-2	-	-	TGTGCCAGCAGCGTAGCACATCACACCGGGGAGCTGTTTTTT	CASSVAHHTGELFF
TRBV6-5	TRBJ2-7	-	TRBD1	TGTGCCAGCAGCCGGGGACAGGGGGTAGACTACGAGCAGTACTTC	CASSRGQGVDYEQYF
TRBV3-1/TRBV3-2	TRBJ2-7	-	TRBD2	TGTGCCAGCAGCCCAGCGGGAGGAGCCTACGAGCAGTACTTC	CASSPAGGAYEQYF
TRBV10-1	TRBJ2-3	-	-	TGCGCCAGCAGTAGCAGCAGCACAGATACGCAGTATTTT	CASSSSSTDTQYF
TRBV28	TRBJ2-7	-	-	TGTGCCAGCAGTCCCCCCGCAGGGGCGACCTCCTACGAGCAGTACTTC	CASSPPAGATSYEQYF
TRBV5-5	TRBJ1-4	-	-	TGTGCCAGCAGCTTGGCCGCGGGGAATGAAAAACTGTTTTTT	CASSLAAGNEKLFF
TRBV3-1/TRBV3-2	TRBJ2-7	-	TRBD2	TGTGCCAGCAGCCTATCGGGACTAGCGCCTTACGAGCAGTACTTC	CASSLSGLAPYEQYF
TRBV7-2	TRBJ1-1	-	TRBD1	TGTGCCAGCAGTTCGGACAGGGCCAGCACTGAAGCTTTCTTT	CASSSDRASTEAFF
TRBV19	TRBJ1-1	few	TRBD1	TGTGCCAGTACCCCAGGTCGACAGGGAATGAACACTGAAGCTTTCTTT	CASTPGRQGMNTEAFF
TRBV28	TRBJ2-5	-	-	TGTGCCAGCAGCCCGGGCCCCCCTTTCACCCAGTACTTC	CASSPGPPFTQYF
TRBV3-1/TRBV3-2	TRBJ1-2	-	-	TGTGCCAGCAGCCAAGGACAGGACGACTATGGCTACACCTTC	CASSQGQDDYGYTF
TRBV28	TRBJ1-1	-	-	TGTGCCAGCACTCTGGGGAGGGTGATTGGGGAAGCTTTCTTT	CASTLGRVIGEAFF
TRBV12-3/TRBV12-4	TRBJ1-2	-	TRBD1	TGTGCCAGCAGTTTGGGACAGTATGGCTACACCTTC	CASSLGQYGYTF
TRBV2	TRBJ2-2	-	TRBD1	TGTGCCAGCAGTACAGGGGGCTACACCGGGGAGCTGTTTTTT	CASSTGGYTGELFF
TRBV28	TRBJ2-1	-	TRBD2	TGTGCCAGCAGTTTATATTCGGGAGGGCCGAATGAGCAGTTCTTC	CASSLYSGGPNEQFF